This TCR beta chain was found in a study of T cells in Graves' hyperthyroidism and ophthalmopathy. RNA transcripts yielded amplified TCR beta CDR3 regions. HTBI primers drove first-round RT-PCR of the TCR CDR3. Each CDR3 protein is one row after TCRdb ran MiXCR on the multiplex PCR reads. The sample has roughly 630,000 distinct CDR3 sequences, approximately 15% seen once. This CDR3 has 16 residues. V was clipped by 6 bases and J by 0 bases, with 15 bases between them. This clonotype turned up a few times. Its antigen remains unidentified. Stable hyperthyroidism: no ophthalmopathy progression over 18 months of follow-up. Thyroid ultrasound, orbital computed tomography, clinical symptoms, and serum thyroxine and TRAb underpinned diagnoses. Study-wide results and caveats: Ophthalmopathy was told apart from stable hyperthyroidism by a 13 V-J model.

This TCR came from a woman in her 30s with Graves' hyperthyroidism. Sequencing input: blood. The chain uses TRBV12-3 or TRBV12-4 and TRBJ1-5, with D maybe TRBD1 (6 bases). CDR3 region: CASSRGGEDSNQPQHF. For the CDR3, the DNA is TGTGCCAGCAGCCGAGGGGGGGAAGATAGCAATCAGCCCCAGCATTTT.